This entry features one TCR beta chain sequence. The CDR3 consists of 16 residues. Germline-derived CDR1 and CDR2 are PRHDT and FYEKMQ (reference sequence). V was pared by 3 bases and J by 1 base, with 7 bases of the junction left unmatched. TCRdb's copy holds only in-frame clones and misses some; the assay was immunoSEQ multiplex PCR. The sample comprises fewer than 250,000 clones, roughly 88% of which are singletons, and over 13% rests with the top ten. The data belong to a study of cytomegalovirus exposure and HLA in healthy donors. The V call is TRBV13, the J call TRBJ2-3; 7 nucleotides agree with TRBD2. The sequence came from a woman aged 30 to 39 in good health and CMV-seropositive. Sequencing was done on a sample of PBMCs. The CDR3 nucleotides are TGTGCCAGCAGCTTCACGCGGGAGTGGGGCACAGATACGCAGTATTTT. Amino acid sequence: CASSFTREWGTDTQYF.